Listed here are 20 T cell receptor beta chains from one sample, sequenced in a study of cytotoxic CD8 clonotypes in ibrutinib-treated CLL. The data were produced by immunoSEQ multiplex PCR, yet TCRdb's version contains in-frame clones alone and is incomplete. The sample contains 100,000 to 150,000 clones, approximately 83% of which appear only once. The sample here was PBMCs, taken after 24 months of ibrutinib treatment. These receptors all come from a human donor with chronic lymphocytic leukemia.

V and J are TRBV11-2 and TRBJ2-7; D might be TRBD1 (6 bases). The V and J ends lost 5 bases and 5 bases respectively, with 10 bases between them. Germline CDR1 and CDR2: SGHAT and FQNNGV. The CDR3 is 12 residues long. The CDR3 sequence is CASSNTGNEQYF. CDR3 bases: TGTGCCAGCAGCAACACAGGGAACGAGCAGTACTTC.

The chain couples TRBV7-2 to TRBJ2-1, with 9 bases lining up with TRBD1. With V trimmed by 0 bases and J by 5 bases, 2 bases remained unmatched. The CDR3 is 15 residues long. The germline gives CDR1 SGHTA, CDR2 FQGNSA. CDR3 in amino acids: CASSLAQGAHNEQFF. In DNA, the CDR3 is TGTGCCAGCAGCTTAGCACAGGGGGCTCACAATGAGCAGTTCTTC.

The CDR3, as DNA: TGTGCCAGCAGCCAGGATACGGGACAAGTCTACGAGCAGTACTTC. Protein: CASSQDTGQVYEQYF. The chain couples TRBV4-2 to TRBJ2-7, with D perhaps TRBD1 (6 bases). Per the germline V gene, CDR1 is LGHNA and CDR2 is YNFKEQ. CDR3 size: 15 residues. V lost 3 bases and J 3 bases, leaving 15 bases between the germline ends.

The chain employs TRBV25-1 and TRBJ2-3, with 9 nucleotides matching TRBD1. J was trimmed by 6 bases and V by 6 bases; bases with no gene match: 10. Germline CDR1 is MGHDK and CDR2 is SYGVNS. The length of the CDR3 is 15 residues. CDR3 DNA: TGTGCCAGCAGACCGGGACAGGGAGGGTCGGATACGCAGTATTTT. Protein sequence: CASRPGQGGSDTQYF.

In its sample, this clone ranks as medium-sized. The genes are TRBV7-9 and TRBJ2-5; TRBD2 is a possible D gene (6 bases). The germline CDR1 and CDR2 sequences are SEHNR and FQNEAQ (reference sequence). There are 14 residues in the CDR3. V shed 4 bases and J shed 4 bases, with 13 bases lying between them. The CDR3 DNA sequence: TGTGCCAGCAGCTCCGGCCTGGGGGGAGAGACCCAGTACTTC. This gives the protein CASSSGLGGETQYF.

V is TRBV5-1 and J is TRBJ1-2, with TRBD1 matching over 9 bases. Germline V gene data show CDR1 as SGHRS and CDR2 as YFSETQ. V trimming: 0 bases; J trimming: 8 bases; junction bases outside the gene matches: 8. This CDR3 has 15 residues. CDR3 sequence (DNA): TGCGCCAGCAGCTTGGCCCTACAGGGGGCTACCGGCTACACCTTC. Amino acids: CASSLALQGATGYTF.

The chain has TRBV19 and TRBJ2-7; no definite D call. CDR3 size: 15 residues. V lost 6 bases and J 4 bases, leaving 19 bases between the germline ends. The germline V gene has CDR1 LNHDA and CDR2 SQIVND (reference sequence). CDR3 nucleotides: TGTGCCAGTAGACGTACCTGGGATTCACGGTACGAGCAGTACTTC. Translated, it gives CASRRTWDSRYEQYF.

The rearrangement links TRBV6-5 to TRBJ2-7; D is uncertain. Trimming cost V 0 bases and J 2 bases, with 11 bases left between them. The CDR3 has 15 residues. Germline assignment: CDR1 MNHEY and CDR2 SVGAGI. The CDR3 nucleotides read TGTGCCAGCAGTTACTCGCAAAGACCCCCCTACGAGCAGTACTTC. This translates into CASSYSQRPPYEQYF.

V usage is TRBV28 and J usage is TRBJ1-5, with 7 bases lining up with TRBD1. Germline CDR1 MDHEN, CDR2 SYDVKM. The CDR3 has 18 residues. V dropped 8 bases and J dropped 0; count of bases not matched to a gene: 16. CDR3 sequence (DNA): TGTGCCAGCGAAACCGGGACAGCCCAAATCTATAGCAATCAGCCCCAGCATTTT. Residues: CASETGTAQIYSNQPQHF. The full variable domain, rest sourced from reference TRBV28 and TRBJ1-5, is DVKVTQSSRYLVKRTGEKVFLECVQDMDHENMFWYRQDPGLGLRLIYFSYDVKMKEKGDIPEGYSVSREKKERFSLILESASTNQTSMYLCASETGTAQIYSNQPQHFGDGTRLSIL.

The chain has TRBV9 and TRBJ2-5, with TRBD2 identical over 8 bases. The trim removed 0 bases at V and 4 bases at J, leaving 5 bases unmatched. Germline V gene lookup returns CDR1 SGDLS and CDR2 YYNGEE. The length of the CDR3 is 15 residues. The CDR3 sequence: CASSVAGGPLETQYF. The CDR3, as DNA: TGTGCCAGCAGCGTAGCGGGAGGGCCCTTAGAGACCCAGTACTTC.

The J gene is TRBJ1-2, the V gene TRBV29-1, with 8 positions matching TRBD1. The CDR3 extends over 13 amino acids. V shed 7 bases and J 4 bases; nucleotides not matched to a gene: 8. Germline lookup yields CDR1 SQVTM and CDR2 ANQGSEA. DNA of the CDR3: TGCAGCGCCAGGACAGGGAGTTTCTATGGCTACACCTTC. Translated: CSARTGSFYGYTF.

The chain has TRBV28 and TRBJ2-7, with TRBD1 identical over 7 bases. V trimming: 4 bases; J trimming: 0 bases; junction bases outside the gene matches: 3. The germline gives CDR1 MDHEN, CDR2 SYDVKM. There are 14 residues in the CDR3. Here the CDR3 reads CASSSGQVSYEQYF. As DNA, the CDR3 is TGTGCCAGCAGTTCCGGACAGGTCTCCTACGAGCAGTACTTC.

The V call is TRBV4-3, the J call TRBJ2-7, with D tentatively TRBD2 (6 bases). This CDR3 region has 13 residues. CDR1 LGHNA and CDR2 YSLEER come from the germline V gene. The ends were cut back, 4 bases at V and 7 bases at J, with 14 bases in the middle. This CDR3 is CASSRAGLAEQYF. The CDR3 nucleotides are TGCGCCAGCAGCCGTGCAGGGCTAGCGGAGCAGTACTTC.

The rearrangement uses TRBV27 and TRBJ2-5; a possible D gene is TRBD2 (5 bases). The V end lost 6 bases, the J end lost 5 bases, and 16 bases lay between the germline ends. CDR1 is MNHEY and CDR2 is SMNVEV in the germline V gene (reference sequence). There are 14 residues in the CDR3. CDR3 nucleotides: TGTGCCAGCAGCGAGCGGAGAACGGGGGAGACCCAGTACTTC. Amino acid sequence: CASSERRTGETQYF.

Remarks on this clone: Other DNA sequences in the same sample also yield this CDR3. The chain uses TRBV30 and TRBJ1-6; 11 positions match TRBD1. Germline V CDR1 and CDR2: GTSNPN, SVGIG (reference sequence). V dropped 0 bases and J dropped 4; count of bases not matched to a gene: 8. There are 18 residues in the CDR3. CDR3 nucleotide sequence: TGTGCCTGGAGTGTAAGGACAGGGGGCGTCGGATATAATTCACCCCTCCACTTT. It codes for CAWSVRTGGVGYNSPLHF.

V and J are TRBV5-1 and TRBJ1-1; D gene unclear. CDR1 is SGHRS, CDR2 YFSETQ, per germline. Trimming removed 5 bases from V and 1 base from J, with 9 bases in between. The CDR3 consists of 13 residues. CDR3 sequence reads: CASSFAENTEAFF. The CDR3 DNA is TGCGCCAGCAGTTTTGCGGAGAACACTGAAGCTTTCTTT.

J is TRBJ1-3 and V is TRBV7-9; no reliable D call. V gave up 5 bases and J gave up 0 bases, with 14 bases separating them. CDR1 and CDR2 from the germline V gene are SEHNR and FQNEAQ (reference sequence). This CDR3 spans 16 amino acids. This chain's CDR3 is CASSRTEADSGNTIYF. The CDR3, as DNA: TGTGCCAGCAGCCGCACCGAGGCCGACTCTGGAAACACCATATATTTT.

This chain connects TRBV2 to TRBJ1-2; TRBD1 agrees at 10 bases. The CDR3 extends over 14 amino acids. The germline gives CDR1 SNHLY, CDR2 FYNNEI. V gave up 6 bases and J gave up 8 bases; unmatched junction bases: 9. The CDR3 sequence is CASRLKDRGEGYTF. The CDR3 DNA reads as TGTGCCAGCAGACTTAAGGACAGGGGGGAGGGCTACACCTTC.

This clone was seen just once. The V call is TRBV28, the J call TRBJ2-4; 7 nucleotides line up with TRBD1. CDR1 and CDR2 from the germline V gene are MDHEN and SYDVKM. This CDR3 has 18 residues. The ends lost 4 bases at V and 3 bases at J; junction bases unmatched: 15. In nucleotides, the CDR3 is TGTGCCAGCAGTTCCAGGGGGTGGGGAGCCGAGGGCAAAAACATTCAGTACTTC. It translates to CASSSRGWGAEGKNIQYF.

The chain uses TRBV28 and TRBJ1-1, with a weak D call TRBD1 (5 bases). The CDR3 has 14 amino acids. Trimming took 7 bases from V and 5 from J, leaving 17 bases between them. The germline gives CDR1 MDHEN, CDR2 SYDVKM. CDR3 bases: TGTGCCAGCAAGTCGGGACGCAGACGGACTGAAGCTTTCTTT. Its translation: CASKSGRRRTEAFF.